These 17 T cell receptor beta chains were sequenced from one sample in a study of blood T cells in healthy people across ages. Together with a sample-barcoded 5' primer, a J-beta primer mix was included in a second PCR lasting about 6 to 11 cycles. TCRdb reprocessed the 5' RACE reads with MiXCR, giving one entry per CDR3 protein. Of fewer than 800,000 distinct CDR3 sequences in the sample, about 32% were seen once. The specimen sequenced was blood. Receptors were obtained from a woman older than 75 in good health.

This clonotype was observed a few times. The rearrangement uses TRBV6-2 or TRBV6-3 and TRBJ1-5; D is perhaps TRBD1 (5 bases). The CDR3 extends over 15 amino acids. Trimming removed 0 bases from V and 11 bases from J, with 17 bases in between. CDR1 is MNHEY and CDR2 is SVGEGT in the germline V gene. CDR3 in DNA: TGTGCCAGCAGTTACTCCAGGGCAGCCCCGGGGGCCCAGCATTTT. It yields the protein CASSYSRAAPGAQHF.

This clonotype turned up a few times. The chain joins TRBV4-3 to TRBJ1-5; the D is unclear. Germline V gene lookup returns CDR1 LGHNA and CDR2 YSLEER. The CDR3 consists of 15 residues. V was trimmed by 4 bases and J by 2 bases, leaving 12 bases between them. The CDR3 DNA sequence: TGCGCCAGCAGCCCAGAAGCATCGGGCAATCAGCCCCAGCATTTT. The encoded protein is CASSPEASGNQPQHF.

This clonotype was seen at least ten times. V is TRBV5-6 and J is TRBJ1-2; 7 bases are a match to TRBD1. The germline V gene encodes CDR1 SGHDT and CDR2 YYEEEE. V gave up 4 bases and J gave up 4 bases; unmatched junction bases: 7. The CDR3 totals 14 residues. The DNA of the CDR3 is TGTGCCAGCAGCATACCGGGACAGAGCTATGGCTACACCTTC. This encodes CASSIPGQSYGYTF.

The rearrangement joins TRBV10-3 to TRBJ1-1; TRBD1 agrees at 9 bases. The CDR3 is made up of 16 amino acids. Looked up from germline, CDR1 is ENHRY and CDR2 is SYGVKD. The trim removed 4 bases at V and 4 bases at J, leaving 10 bases unmatched. CDR3 residues: CAISGGQGDSSTEAFF. CDR3 coding DNA: TGTGCCATCAGTGGGGGACAGGGTGACTCAAGCACTGAAGCTTTCTTT.

In its sample, this clonotype was seen many times. CDR3 DNA sequence: TGTGCCAGCAGACTAGTGGGGGAACCGCAAGAGACCCAGTACTTC. It is translated as CASRLVGEPQETQYF. This chain uses TRBV7-9 with TRBJ2-5; D may match TRBD1 or TRBD2 (5 bases each). In germline, CDR1 is SEHNR, CDR2 FQNEAQ (reference sequence). V was pared by 6 bases and J by 2 bases, with 16 bases between. The CDR3 covers 15 residues.

This clonotype was counted between two and nine times. The rearrangement joins TRBV30 to TRBJ2-5; 7 bases match TRBD1. The CDR3 extends over 13 amino acids. V was pared by 2 bases and J by 6 bases, with 6 bases of the junction left unmatched. Per germline, CDR1 GTSNPN and CDR2 SVGIG (reference sequence). Here the CDR3 reads CAWSQGVSKTQYF. Here the CDR3 DNA reads TGTGCCTGGAGTCAGGGGGTATCGAAGACCCAGTACTTC.

This clonotype was counted many times. The V gene is TRBV18, the J gene TRBJ2-3; no firm D call. Germline V CDR1 and CDR2: KGHSH, LQKENI. Trimming stripped 0 bases from V and 9 bases from J, with 10 bases between. This CDR3 region has 13 residues. The CDR3 coding sequence is TGTGCCAGCTCACCACCCAACACAATAACGCAGTATTTT. It yields the protein CASSPPNTITQYF.

This clonotype has ten or more counts. The chain combines TRBV12-5 with TRBJ2-3; 9 nucleotides agree with TRBD1. Germline assignment: CDR1 LGHNT and CDR2 FRNRAP. With V trimmed by 5 bases and J by 2 bases, 2 bases remained unmatched. This CDR3 is built from 14 residues. The CDR3: CASGGTGFTDTQYF. The CDR3 bases are TGTGCTAGTGGTGGGACAGGGTTCACAGATACGCAGTATTTT.

This clonotype appeared many times. The rearrangement joins TRBV21-1 to TRBJ2-1; the D call TRBD2 from the table was never checked on the DNA. TRBV21-1 counts as a pseudogene. The CDR3 is 18 amino acids. CDR3 nucleotides: TGTGCCAGCAGCAAATCGGCAAGACTAGCGGGGGGGGTCAATGAGCAGTTCTTC. It encodes CASSKSARLAGGVNEQFF.

This clonotype was seen many times. This sequence joins TRBV7-2 and TRBJ1-5, with a possible D match to TRBD1 (6 bases). The CDR3 is 13 residues long. CDR1 is SGHTA and CDR2 is FQGNSA in the germline V gene. V was cut by 5 bases and J by 7 bases, with 12 bases left in between. The CDR3 DNA sequence: TGTGCCAGCAGCCCGAGGGGGAGCCAGCCCCAGCATTTT. This translates into CASSPRGSQPQHF.

The rearrangement links TRBV3-1 to TRBJ1-5; TRBD1 aligns across 7 bases. In germline, CDR1 is LGHDT, CDR2 YNNKEL (reference sequence). The CDR3 runs 16 residues. The junction had 14 bases not matched to a gene; V was cut back by 4 bases and J by 8 bases. CDR3 nucleotide sequence: TGTGCCAGCAGCCCAGGGGGAGACCGCAAGGGAAAGCCCCAGCATTTT. It is translated as CASSPGGDRKGKPQHF. The complete variable domain, with remaining parts taken from reference TRBV3-1 and TRBJ1-5, reads DTAVSQTPKYLVTQMGNDKSIKCEQNLGHDTMYWYKQDSKKFLKIMFSYNNKELIINETVPNRFSPKSPDKAHLNLHINSLELGDSAVYFCASSPGGDRKGKPQHFGDGTRLSIL.

Of note for this clonotype: This may stem from a read error, because a much larger clone lies one nucleotide away. V and J are TRBV9 and TRBJ2-1; no clear D gene. The J call is in doubt because the DNA end fits TRBJ2-7 better. Germline CDR1 and CDR2: SGDLS and YYNGEE. CDR3 length: 15 residues. CDR3 protein: CASSGGSSSYNEQYF. The CDR3 region has the DNA TGTGCCAGCAGCGGGGGTAGCAGCTCCTACAATGAGCAGTACTTC.

This clonotype was detected only a few times. The rearrangement uses TRBV2 and TRBJ1-4, with D tentatively TRBD1 (6 bases). The CDR3 is 15 amino acids. Trimming shortened V by 8 bases and J by 7 bases, and 20 bases separated the two germline ends. Germline V gives CDR1 SNHLY, CDR2 FYNNEI. The CDR3 is CASRNQGQLGEKLFF. The CDR3 nucleotides are TGTGCCAGCCGGAACCAGGGGCAACTAGGTGAAAAACTGTTTTTT.

The sample holds many counts of this clonotype. This chain connects TRBV7-3 to TRBJ1-6; D is unresolved. Per the germline V gene, CDR1 is SGHTA and CDR2 is FQGTGA. The CDR3 runs 16 residues. V gave up 5 bases and J gave up 9 bases, with 20 bases separating them. CDR3 coding DNA: TGTGCCAGCAGCCCTATTAGGCGCCTAGGTGGTTCACCCCTCCACTTT. Amino acid sequence: CASSPIRRLGGSPLHF.

This clonotype turned up a few times. The chain recombines TRBV7-2 with TRBJ2-1, with D perhaps TRBD1 (5 bases). The CDR3 runs to 16 residues. CDR1 is SGHTA, CDR2 FQGNSA, per germline. Trimming removed 1 base from V and 2 bases from J, with 12 bases in between. The CDR3 reads CASSLGKDTTYNEQFF. The CDR3 DNA sequence: TGTGCCAGCAGCTTAGGGAAGGACACGACCTACAATGAGCAGTTCTTC.

The chain combines TRBV11-3 with TRBJ1-1; 8 positions agree with TRBD1. The ends lost 5 bases at V and 1 base at J; junction bases unmatched: 6. The CDR3 consists of 15 residues. In germline, CDR1 is SGHNT, CDR2 YENEEA. Here the CDR3 DNA reads TGTGCCAGCAGCGCCCGACAGGGGTCGAACACTGAAGCTTTCTTT. It encodes CASSARQGSNTEAFF. The full variable domain, in which reference TRBV11-3 and TRBJ1-1 provide the parts outside the CDR3, is EAGVVQSPRYKIIEKKQPVAFWCNPISGHNTLYWYLQNLGQGPELLIRYENEEAVDDSQLPKDRFSAERLKGVDSTLKIQPAELGDSAVYLCASSARQGSNTEAFFGQGTRLTVV.

This clonotype has just a few counts. The chain links TRBV20-1 to TRBJ1-5; TRBD1 agrees at 7 bases. Germline V gene lookup returns CDR1 DFQATT and CDR2 SNEGSKA (reference sequence). CDR3 size: 17 residues. Trimming removed 1 base from V and 2 bases from J; junction bases left unmatched: 11. The CDR3: CSARVTTGVEGNQPQHF. Here the CDR3 DNA reads TGCAGTGCTAGAGTCACTACAGGGGTCGAGGGCAATCAGCCCCAGCATTTT.